This passage covers 13 T cell receptor beta chains from one sample sequenced in a study of T cells in Graves' hyperthyroidism and ophthalmopathy. The CDR3 regions of TCR beta were amplified from RNA transcripts. First-round RT-PCR of the TCR CDR3 relied on the HTBI primer set. TCRdb re-called the multiplex PCR reads with MiXCR, one entry per CDR3 protein. The sample contains about 520,000 distinct CDR3 sequences, roughly 20% of which appear only once. Sequences were obtained from blood. The receptors originated from a man aged 18 to 29 with Graves' hyperthyroidism.

J is TRBJ1-5 and V is TRBV24-1; TRBD1 is a possible D gene (5 bases). Germline-derived CDR1 and CDR2 are KGHDR and SFDVKD. V shed 4 bases and J shed 3 bases, with 12 bases lying between them. This CDR3 has 15 residues. The CDR3 spells CATSEAGTNNQPQHF. The CDR3 DNA is TGTGCCACCAGTGAGGCCGGGACCAACAATCAGCCCCAGCATTTT.

This clonotype was observed at least ten times. The J gene is TRBJ1-2, the V gene TRBV15; 7 nucleotides align to TRBD1. CDR1 is LNHNV, CDR2 YYDKDF, per germline (reference sequence). The CDR3 extends over 14 amino acids. J lost 5 bases, V lost 1 base, and 4 bases had no gene match. The CDR3 region has the DNA TGTGCCACCAGCAGAGTTGACAGGGAGTATGGCTACACCTTC. It yields the protein CATSRVDREYGYTF.

The gene calls are TRBV6-2 or TRBV6-3 and TRBJ2-7; TRBD2 might be the D (6 bases). The CDR3 is made up of 16 amino acids. In germline, CDR1 is MNHEY, CDR2 SVGEGT. V was shortened by 8 bases and J by 3 bases, with 23 bases between the two germline ends. The DNA of the CDR3 is TGTGCCAGCTCACCACCTTCTTCCACTAGCTACTACGAGCAGTACTTC. It encodes CASSPPSSTSYYEQYF.

This clonotype occurred many times. The chain recombines TRBV12-3 or TRBV12-4 with TRBJ1-5, with D perhaps TRBD1 (6 bases). The CDR3 is made up of 12 amino acids. V lost 8 bases and J 10 bases, leaving 15 bases between the germline ends. The CDR3 here is CASAGQAGPQHF. In nucleotides, the CDR3 is TGTGCCAGCGCGGGACAAGCCGGCCCCCAGCATTTT.

J is TRBJ1-5 and V is TRBV4-1; no clear D. V was pared by 0 bases and J by 6 bases, with 9 bases between. This CDR3 is 14 amino acids long. Germline V CDR1 and CDR2: MGHRA, YSYEKL. For the CDR3, the DNA is TGCGCCAGCAGCCAAGAAAGGATTGGTCAGCCCCAGCATTTT. Protein sequence: CASSQERIGQPQHF.

This clonotype showed up many times. V and J are TRBV6-5 and TRBJ1-5; TRBD1 matches at 7 bases. Germline loops: CDR1 MNHEY, CDR2 SVGAGI. The junction had 10 bases not matched to a gene; V was cut back by 8 bases and J by 6 bases. This CDR3 has 14 amino acids. Here the CDR3 reads CASHAGQSVQPQHF. Written as DNA, the CDR3 is TGTGCCAGCCACGCGGGACAGAGCGTTCAGCCCCAGCATTTT.

This clonotype was counted between two and nine times. The chain is built from TRBV12-3 or TRBV12-4 and TRBJ1-5; 9 positions agree with TRBD1. This CDR3 is built from 14 residues. With V trimmed by 6 bases and J by 3 bases, 3 bases remained unmatched. The CDR3 spells CASSRTGANQPQHF. DNA of the CDR3: TGTGCCAGCAGCAGGACAGGGGCCAATCAGCCCCAGCATTTT.

This sequence joins TRBV10-2 and TRBJ1-1, with a tentative D call TRBD1 (5 bases). There are 13 residues in the CDR3. With 6 bases removed from V and 5 bases from J, the gap between germline ends came to 13 bases. CDR1 and CDR2 (germline): WSHSY, SAAADI. The CDR3 is CASRLASGTEAFF. The CDR3 DNA reads as TGCGCCAGCAGGCTGGCTTCAGGGACTGAAGCTTTCTTT.

V and J are TRBV11-2 and TRBJ2-7, with TRBD2 identical over 10 bases. With 1 base clipped from V and 2 bases from J, the junction kept 5 bases outside the gene matches. Germline values: CDR1 SGHAT, CDR2 FQNNGV. The CDR3 totals 16 residues. For the CDR3, the DNA is TGTGCCAGCAGCTTAGTGGCTAGCGGGAGCCCCTACGAGCAGTACTTC. Its protein is CASSLVASGSPYEQYF.

Ten or more counts support this clonotype. The chain carries TRBV30 and TRBJ1-2; D unresolved. The CDR3 sequence is 12 residues long. CDR1 and CDR2 from the germline V gene are GTSNPN and SVGIG (reference sequence). With 0 bases removed from V and 11 bases from J, the gap between germline ends came to 13 bases. CDR3 loop: CAWSVPAVGYTF. Here the CDR3 DNA reads TGTGCCTGGAGTGTACCCGCGGTAGGATACACCTTC.

Comments on this clonotype: A much larger clone is a single base away; this may be a read error. In DNA form, the CDR3 reads TGTGCCAGTGGTATTTGGGACGCGTGGAATCAGCCCCAGCATTTT. Translated, it gives CASGIWDAWNQPQHF. The V and J genes are TRBV19 and TRBJ1-5; a possible D gene is TRBD1 (5 bases). The V gene's germline CDR1 is LNHDA and CDR2 SQIVND (reference sequence). The CDR3 is 15 residues long.

V usage is TRBV4-1 and J usage is TRBJ1-2; tentatively, D is TRBD1 (6 bases). CDR1 MGHRA and CDR2 YSYEKL come from the germline V gene. The CDR3 is 16 residues long. The V and J ends lost 3 bases and 8 bases respectively, with 22 bases between them. In nucleotides, the CDR3 is TGCGCCAGCAGCCAGCTGGAGGGGGGCGGATTGACCGGCTACACCTTC. This codes for CASSQLEGGGLTGYTF.

This clonotype was observed a handful of times. The chain links TRBV11-1 to TRBJ2-1; 9 bases line up with TRBD2. From germline, CDR1 is SGHAT and CDR2 FQDESV (reference sequence). The V gene end was trimmed by 2 bases and the J gene end by 4 bases; junction bases not matched to a gene: 3. There are 15 residues in the CDR3. The CDR3 reads CASSLRAGGYNEQFF. The CDR3 nucleotides are TGTGCCAGCAGCTTACGAGCGGGGGGATACAATGAGCAGTTCTTC.